The sequence of this TCR beta chain was determined in a study of blood T cell repertoires in COVID-19 (dated by TCRdb to 2018 to 2021). Describing the broader study: The collaborator samples originated in the United States, Italy and Spain and spanned the acute and convalescent phases of COVID-19. The material from the prospective study consisted of cDNA or gDNA derived from T cells, B-cell-depleted T cells, or PBMCs. Deeply sampled blood TCRbeta repertoires from subjects exposed to, actively infected with, or recovered from COVID-19 were included in the dataset. The repertoires were made available in a free public database intended to serve as a resource for research on the immune response to SARS-CoV-2. Samples came from the ongoing ImmuneRACE study (first 160 participants) plus 1,254 subjects from 6 global collaborators. A de-identified subject ID, COVID-19 status, age in years and sex were almost always included in the sample metadata. Where available, HLA class I and class II types were taken from metadata supplied by the sample provider and were not determined by assay-based typing.

TCRbeta CDR3 regions were amplified from genomic DNA by means of the immunoSEQ Assay, a bias-controlled multiplex PCR. In the authors' own workflow: Nucleated cell counts per sample were estimated from amplification of reference gene primers within the assay. To quantify the absolute abundance of each unique TCRbeta CDR3 rearrangement, sequence reads were collapsed and filtered. For each sample, productive Simpson clonality was calculated as the square root of Simpson's diversity index across productive rearrangements. Entries here come from immuneACCESS through TCRdb and include only in-frame sequences with V and J called. Some clones fail to appear in such tables; in the studies checked, an unresolved V gene covers under half of the shortfall, and the cause of the remainder is unknown. The DNA was the basis for D and trimming; V, J and clone size are from that table. This sample comprises about 56,000 clones, 75% to 90% of them detected only once. The ten most abundant clones make up around 40% of the sample.

In Seattle, one collaborating source enrolled patients while the infection was active and tracked those patients longitudinally over the course of disease. Each collaborating institution followed its own protocols to collect whole blood in K2EDTA tubes. Collaborator samples were shipped for TCRbeta analysis as frozen whole blood, isolated PBMCs, or DNA extracted from either sample type. To note about this clone: Its antigen remains undetermined. No clone much larger than this one lies a single base away; base qualities are absent.

Including the terminal cysteine and phenylalanine, the CDR3 comprises 14 residues. Left in the record is the CDR3 DNA by itself, 42 bases read in frame from the first base. Sequences MNHEY (CDR1) and SVGAGI (CDR2) are obtained from the germline V gene. Trimming removed 5 bases from V and 4 bases from J; the gene matches leave 5 bases unexplained. The paper's findings and limits, for the study overall: The amount of clinical and demographic metadata varied by source and participant and was provided uncurated.

Sample: peripheral blood. This TCR was sampled from a woman aged 55-75 years with COVID-19, enrolled during active disease. The chain employs TRBV6-5 and TRBJ2-7, with 10 bases in between that match TRBD2. At the DNA level, the sequence is TGTGCCAGCAGTCTAGCGGGAGTAGCGTACGAGCAGTACTTC. Translated, this gives CASSLAGVAYEQYF.